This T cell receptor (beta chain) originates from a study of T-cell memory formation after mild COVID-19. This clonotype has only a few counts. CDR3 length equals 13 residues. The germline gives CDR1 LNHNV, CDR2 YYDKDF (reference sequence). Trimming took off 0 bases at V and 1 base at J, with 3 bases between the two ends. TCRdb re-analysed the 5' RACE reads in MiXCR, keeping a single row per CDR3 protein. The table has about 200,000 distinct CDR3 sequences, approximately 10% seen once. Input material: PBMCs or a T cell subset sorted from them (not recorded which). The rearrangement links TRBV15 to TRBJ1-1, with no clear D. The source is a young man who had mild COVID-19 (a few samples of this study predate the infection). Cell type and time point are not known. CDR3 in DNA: TGTGCCACCAGCAGAGATCAGAACACTGAAGCTTTCTTT. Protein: CATSRDQNTEAFF.